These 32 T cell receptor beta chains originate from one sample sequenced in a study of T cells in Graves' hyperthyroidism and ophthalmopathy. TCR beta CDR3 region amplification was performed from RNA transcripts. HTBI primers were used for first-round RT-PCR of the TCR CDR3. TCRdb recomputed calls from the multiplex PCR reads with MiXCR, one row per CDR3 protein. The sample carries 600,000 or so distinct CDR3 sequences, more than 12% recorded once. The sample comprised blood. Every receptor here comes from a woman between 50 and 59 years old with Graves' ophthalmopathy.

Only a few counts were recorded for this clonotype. The CDR3 bases are TGCGCCAGCAGCTTGACTTTAGGGACAGGGACCTACGAGCAGTACTTC. It codes for CASSLTLGTGTYEQYF. The J gene is TRBJ2-7, the V gene TRBV5-1, with 9 bases that match TRBD1. Germline CDR1 is SGHRS and CDR2 is YFSETQ. The CDR3 covers 16 residues. V shed 1 base, J shed 2 bases, and the junction held 7 bases outside the gene matches.

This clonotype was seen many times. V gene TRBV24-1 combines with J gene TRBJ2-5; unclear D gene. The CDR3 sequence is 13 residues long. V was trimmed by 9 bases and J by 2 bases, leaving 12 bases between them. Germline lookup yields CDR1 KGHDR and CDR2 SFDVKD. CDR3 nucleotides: TGTGCCACCGGCGACGGAGCTCAAGAGACCCAGTACTTC. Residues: CATGDGAQETQYF.

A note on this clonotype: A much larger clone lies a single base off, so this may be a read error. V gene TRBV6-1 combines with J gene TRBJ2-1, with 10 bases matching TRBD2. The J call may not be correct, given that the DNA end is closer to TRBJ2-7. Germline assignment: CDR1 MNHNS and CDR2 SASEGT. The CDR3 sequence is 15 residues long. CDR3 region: CASKLGGLANNEQYF. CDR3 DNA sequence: TGTGCCAGCAAACTGGGGGGACTAGCGAACAATGAGCAGTACTTC.

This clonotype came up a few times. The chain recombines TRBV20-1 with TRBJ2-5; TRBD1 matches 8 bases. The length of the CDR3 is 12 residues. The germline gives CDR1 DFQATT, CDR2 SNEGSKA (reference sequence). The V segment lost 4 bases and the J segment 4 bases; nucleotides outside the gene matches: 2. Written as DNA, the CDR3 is TGCAGTGCTAACAGGGGGACAGAGACCCAGTACTTC. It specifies CSANRGTETQYF.

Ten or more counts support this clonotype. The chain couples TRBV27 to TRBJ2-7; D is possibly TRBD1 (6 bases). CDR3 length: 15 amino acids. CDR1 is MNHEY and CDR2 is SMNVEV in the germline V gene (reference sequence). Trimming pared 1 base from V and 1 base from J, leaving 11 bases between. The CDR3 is CASSLFPTGSYEQYF. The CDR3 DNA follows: TGTGCCAGCAGTTTATTCCCGACAGGTTCCTACGAGCAGTACTTC.

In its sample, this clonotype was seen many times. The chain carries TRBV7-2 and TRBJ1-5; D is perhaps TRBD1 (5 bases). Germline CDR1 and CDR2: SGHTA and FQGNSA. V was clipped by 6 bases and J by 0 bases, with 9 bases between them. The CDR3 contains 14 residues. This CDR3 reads CASRLQGSNQPQHF. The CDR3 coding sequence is TGTGCCAGCAGATTGCAGGGTAGCAATCAGCCCCAGCATTTT.

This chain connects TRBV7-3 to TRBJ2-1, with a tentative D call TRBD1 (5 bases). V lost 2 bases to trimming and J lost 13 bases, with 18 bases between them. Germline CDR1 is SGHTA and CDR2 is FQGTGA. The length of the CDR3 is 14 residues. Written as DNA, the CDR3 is TGTGCCAGCAGCTTAGGATCTGGGGCTAGTTTTCAGTTCTTC. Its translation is CASSLGSGASFQFF.

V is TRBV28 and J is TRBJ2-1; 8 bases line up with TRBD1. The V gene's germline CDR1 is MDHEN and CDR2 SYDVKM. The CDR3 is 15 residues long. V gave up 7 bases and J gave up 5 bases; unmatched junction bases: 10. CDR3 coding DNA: TGTGCCAGCATCCGACAGGGGCTGTTAAACAATGAGCAGTTCTTC. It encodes CASIRQGLLNNEQFF.

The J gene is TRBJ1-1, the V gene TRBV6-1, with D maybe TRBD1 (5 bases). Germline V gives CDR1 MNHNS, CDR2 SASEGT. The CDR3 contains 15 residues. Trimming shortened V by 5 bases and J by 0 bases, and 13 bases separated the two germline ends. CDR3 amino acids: CASSRPRGMNTEAFF. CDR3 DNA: TGTGCCAGCAGTCGCCCCCGGGGGATGAACACTGAAGCTTTCTTT.

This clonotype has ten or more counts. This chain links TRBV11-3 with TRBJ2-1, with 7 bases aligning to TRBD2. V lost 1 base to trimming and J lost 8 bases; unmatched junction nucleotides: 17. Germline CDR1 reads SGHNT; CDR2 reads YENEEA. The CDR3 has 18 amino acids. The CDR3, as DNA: TGTGCCAGCAGCTTAGGGTTAGGGGAGGGCCAGAGTATAGATGAGCAGTTCTTC. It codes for CASSLGLGEGQSIDEQFF.

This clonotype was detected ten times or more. CDR3 sequence (DNA): TGTGCCTGGAGTGTATTCGGGAGGGGCGAGCAGTACTTC. Its translation is CAWSVFGRGEQYF. The gene calls are TRBV30 and TRBJ2-7, with 8 bases lining up with TRBD2. Germline CDR1 is GTSNPN and CDR2 is SVGIG (reference sequence). The ends lost 0 bases at V and 6 bases at J; junction bases unmatched: 4. The length of the CDR3 is 13 residues.

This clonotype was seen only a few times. CDR3: CASKVFGSNEQFF. The CDR3 DNA is TGTGCCAGCAAGGTTTTCGGGTCAAATGAGCAGTTCTTC. The chain joins TRBV6-1 to TRBJ2-1, with D unclear. This CDR3 is 13 amino acids long. From germline, CDR1 is MNHNS and CDR2 SASEGT. Trimming pared 7 bases from V and 7 bases from J, leaving 14 bases between.

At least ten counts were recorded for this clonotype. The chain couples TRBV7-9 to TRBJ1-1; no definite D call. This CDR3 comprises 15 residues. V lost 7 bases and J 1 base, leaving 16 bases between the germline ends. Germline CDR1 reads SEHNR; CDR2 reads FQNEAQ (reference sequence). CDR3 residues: CASNTDPKTNTEAFF. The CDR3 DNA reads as TGTGCCAGCAACACGGACCCAAAAACGAACACTGAAGCTTTCTTT.

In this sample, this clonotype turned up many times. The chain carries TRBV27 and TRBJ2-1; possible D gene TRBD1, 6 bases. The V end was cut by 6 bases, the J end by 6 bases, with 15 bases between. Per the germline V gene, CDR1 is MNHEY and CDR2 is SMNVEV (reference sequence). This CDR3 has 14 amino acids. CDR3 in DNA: TGTGCCAGCAGAATCCGGGACAACATCAATGAGCAGTTCTTC. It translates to CASRIRDNINEQFF.

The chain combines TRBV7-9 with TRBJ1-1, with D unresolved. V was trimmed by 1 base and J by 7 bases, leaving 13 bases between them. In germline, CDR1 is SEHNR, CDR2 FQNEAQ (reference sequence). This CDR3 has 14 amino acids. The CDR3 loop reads CASSLGALDGEAFF. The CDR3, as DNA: TGTGCCAGCAGCTTAGGGGCTTTAGACGGTGAAGCTTTCTTT.

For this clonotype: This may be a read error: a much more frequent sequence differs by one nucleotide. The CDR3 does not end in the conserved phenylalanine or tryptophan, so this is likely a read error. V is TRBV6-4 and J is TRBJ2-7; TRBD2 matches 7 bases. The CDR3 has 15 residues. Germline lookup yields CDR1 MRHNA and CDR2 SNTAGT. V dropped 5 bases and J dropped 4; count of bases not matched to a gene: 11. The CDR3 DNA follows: TGTGCCAGCAGTTACGCGGGGGACCCGCCTTACGAGCAGTACCTC. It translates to CASSYAGDPPYEQYL.

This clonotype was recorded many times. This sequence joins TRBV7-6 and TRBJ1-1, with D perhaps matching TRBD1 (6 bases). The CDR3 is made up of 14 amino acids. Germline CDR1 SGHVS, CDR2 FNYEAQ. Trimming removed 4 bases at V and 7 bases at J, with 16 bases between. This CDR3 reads CASSSTGSGGEAFF. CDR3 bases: TGTGCCAGCAGCTCAACAGGGTCAGGTGGTGAAGCTTTCTTT.

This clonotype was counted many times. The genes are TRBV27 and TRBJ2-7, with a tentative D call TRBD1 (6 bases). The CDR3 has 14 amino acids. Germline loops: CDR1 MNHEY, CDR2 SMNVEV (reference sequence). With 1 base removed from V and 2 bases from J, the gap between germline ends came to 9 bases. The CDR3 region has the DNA TGTGCCAGCAGTTTATTTGGGGGCCCCTACGAGCAGTACTTC. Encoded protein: CASSLFGGPYEQYF.

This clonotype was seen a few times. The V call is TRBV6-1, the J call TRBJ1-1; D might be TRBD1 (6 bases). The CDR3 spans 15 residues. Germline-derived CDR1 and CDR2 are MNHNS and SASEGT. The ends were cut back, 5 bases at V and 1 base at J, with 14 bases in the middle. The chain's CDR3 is CASSTTGLRNTEAFF. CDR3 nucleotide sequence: TGTGCCAGCAGTACGACAGGTCTTAGGAACACTGAAGCTTTCTTT.

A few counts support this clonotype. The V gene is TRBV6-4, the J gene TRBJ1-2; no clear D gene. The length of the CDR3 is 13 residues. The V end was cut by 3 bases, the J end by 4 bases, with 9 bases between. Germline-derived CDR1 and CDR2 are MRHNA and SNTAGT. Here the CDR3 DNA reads TGTGCCAGCAGTGAAGGTCCAGGCTATGGCTACACCTTC. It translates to CASSEGPGYGYTF.

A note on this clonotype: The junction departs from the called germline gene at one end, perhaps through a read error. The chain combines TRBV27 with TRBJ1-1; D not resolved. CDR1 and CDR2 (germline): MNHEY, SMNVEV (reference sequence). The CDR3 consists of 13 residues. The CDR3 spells CASSLSSSTGAFF. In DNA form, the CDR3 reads TGTGCCAGCAGTTTATCGTCAAGCACTGGAGCTTTCTTT.

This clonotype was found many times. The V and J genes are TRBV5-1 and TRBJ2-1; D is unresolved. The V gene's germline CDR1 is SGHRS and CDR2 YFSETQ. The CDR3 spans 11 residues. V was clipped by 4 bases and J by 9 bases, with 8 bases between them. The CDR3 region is CASSGPGEQFF. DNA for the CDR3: TGCGCCAGCAGCGGGCCGGGTGAGCAGTTCTTC.

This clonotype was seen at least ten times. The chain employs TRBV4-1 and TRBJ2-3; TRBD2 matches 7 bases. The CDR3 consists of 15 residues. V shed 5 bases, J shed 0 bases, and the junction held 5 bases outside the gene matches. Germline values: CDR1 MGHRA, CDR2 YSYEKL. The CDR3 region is CASSRAGLSTDTQYF. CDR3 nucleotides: TGCGCCAGCAGCAGAGCGGGATTAAGCACAGATACGCAGTATTTT.

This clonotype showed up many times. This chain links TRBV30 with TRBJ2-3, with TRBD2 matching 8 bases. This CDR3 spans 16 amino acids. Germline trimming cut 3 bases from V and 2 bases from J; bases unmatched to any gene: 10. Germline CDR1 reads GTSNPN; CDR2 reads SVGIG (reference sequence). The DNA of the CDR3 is TGTGCCTGGAGGTACTGGACCGGGAGGGCCACAGATACGCAGTATTTT. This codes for CAWRYWTGRATDTQYF.

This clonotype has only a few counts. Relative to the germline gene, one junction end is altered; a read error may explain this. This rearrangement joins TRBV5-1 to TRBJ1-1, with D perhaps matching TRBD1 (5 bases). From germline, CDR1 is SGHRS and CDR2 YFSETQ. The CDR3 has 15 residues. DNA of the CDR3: TGCGCCAGCAGCTTGGATTTGCTGGGGGGTGATGAAGCCTTCTTT. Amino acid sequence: CASSLDLLGGDEAFF.

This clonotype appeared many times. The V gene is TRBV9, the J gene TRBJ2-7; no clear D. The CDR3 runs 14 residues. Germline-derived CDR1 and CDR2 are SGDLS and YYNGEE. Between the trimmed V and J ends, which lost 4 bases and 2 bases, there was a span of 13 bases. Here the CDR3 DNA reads TGTGCCAGCAGCCCCGGGTCCGGCGCCTACGAGCAGTACTTC. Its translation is CASSPGSGAYEQYF. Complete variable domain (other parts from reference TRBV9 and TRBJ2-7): DSGVTQTPKHLITATGQRVTLRCSPRSGDLSVYWYQQSLDQGLQFLIQYYNGEERAKGNILERFSAQQFPDLHSELNLSSLELGDSALYFCASSPGSGAYEQYFGPGTRLTVT.

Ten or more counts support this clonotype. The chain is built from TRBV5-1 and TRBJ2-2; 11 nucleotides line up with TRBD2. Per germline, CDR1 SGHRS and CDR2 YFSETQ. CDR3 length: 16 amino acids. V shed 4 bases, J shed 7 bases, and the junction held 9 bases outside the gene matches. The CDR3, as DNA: TGCGCCAGCAGCCGACTAGCGGGATCTGGGAACGGGGAGCTGTTTTTT. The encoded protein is CASSRLAGSGNGELFF.

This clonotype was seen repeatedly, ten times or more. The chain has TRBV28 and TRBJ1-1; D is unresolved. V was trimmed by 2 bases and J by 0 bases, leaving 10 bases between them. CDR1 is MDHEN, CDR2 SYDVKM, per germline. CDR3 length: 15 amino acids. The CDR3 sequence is CASSLGGDLNTEAFF. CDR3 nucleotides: TGTGCCAGCAGTTTAGGTGGGGATTTGAACACTGAAGCTTTCTTT.

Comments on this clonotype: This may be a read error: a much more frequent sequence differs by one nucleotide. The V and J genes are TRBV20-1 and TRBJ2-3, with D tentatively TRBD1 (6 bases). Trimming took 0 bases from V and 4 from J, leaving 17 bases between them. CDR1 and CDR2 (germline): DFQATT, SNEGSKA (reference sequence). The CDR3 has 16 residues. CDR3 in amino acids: CSARDMHRASADTQYF. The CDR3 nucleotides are TGCAGTGCTAGAGATATGCACAGGGCGAGCGCAGATACGCAGTATTTT.

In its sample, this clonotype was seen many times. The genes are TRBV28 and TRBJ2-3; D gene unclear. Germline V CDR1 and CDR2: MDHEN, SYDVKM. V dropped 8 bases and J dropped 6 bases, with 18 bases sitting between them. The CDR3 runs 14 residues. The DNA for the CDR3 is TGTGCCAGCGTCACCTATGGATCTCTTGATACGCAGTATTTT. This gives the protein CASVTYGSLDTQYF.

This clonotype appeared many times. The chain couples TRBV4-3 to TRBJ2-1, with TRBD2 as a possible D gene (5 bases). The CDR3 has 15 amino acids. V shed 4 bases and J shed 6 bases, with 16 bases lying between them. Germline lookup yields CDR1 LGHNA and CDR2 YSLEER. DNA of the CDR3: TGCGCCAGCAGCCCCCGACCGGGGAACCGCAATGAGCAGTTCTTC. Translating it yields CASSPRPGNRNEQFF.

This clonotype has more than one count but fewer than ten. As DNA, the CDR3 is TGTGCCAGCATTGCAGGGGGCCGAGGTACCGGGGAGCTGTTTTTT. It specifies CASIAGGRGTGELFF. The rearrangement links TRBV6-1 to TRBJ2-2; TRBD1 matches 8 bases. The length of the CDR3 is 15 residues. Germline V gene lookup returns CDR1 MNHNS and CDR2 SASEGT. Unmatched junction bases numbered 9, after V lost 7 bases and J lost 5 bases.